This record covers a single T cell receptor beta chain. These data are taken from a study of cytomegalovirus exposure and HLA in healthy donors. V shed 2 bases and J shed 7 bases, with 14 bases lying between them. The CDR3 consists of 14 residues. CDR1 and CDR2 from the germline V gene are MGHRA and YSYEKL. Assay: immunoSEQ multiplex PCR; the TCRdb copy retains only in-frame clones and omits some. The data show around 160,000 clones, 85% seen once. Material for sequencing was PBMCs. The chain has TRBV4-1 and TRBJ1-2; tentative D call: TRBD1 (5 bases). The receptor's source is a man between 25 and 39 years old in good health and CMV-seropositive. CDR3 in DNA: TGCGCCAGCAGCCAATCCGAGACAGCCGGTGGCTACACCTTC. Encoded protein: CASSQSETAGGYTF.